The rows below give T cell receptor beta chains drawn from one sample of a study of blood T cells in healthy people across ages. TCRdb itself ran the 5' RACE reads through MiXCR, one entry per CDR3 protein. Here the sample spans 1 million to 1.2 million distinct CDR3 sequences, 35% to 40% being singletons. Sequencing was performed on blood. Every receptor here comes from a man between 18 and 29 years old in good health. Each CDR3 is given with its conserved first and last residue. D genes are given only for firm matches. Size values are once, few and many counts, or a class for expanded clones, and some rows have none.

cdr3_length | d_call | j_call | clone_size | v_call | cdr3_aa | cdr3_nt
13 | NA | TRBJ1-4 | few | TRBV12-3/TRBV12-4 | CASNRGTHEKLFF | TGTGCCAGCAACCGTGGGACACATGAAAAACTGTTTTTT
16 | NA | TRBJ2-3 | NA | TRBV12-3/TRBV12-4 | CASSRVIGLNTDAQYF | TGTGCCAGCAGCCGCGTGATCGGACTTAACACAGATGCGCAGTATTTT
13 | NA | TRBJ2-4 | many | TRBV5-1 | CASRDTEKNIQYF | TGCGCCAGCAGGGACACGGAGAAAAACATTCAGTACTTC
14 | NA | TRBJ2-7 | NA | TRBV7-8 | CASSLETESYEQYF | TGTGCCAGCAGCTTAGAAACAGAGTCCTACGAGCAGTACTTC
15 | NA | TRBJ2-1 | NA | TRBV14 | CASSQEFGNYNEQFF | TGTGCCAGCAGCCAAGAGTTCGGCAATTACAATGAGCAGTTCTTC
16 | TRBD2 | TRBJ2-4 | few | TRBV29-1 | CSAGTSGERAENIQYF | TGCAGTGCCGGGACTAGCGGGGAGAGGGCTGAAAACATTCAGTACTTC
13 | NA | TRBJ1-2 | NA | TRBV6-1 | CASTEGEVDGYTF | TGTGCCAGCACCGAGGGGGAGGTGGATGGCTACACCTTC
15 | NA | TRBJ2-7 | NA | TRBV3-1 | CASSQAISLGNEQYF | TGTGCCAGCAGCCAAGCGATCAGCCTTGGCAATGAGCAGTACTTC
15 | TRBD2 | TRBJ2-3 | NA | TRBV12-3/TRBV12-4 | CASSPLAGGGDTQYF | TGTGCCAGCAGCCCCCTAGCGGGGGGTGGGGATACGCAGTATTTT
14 | NA | TRBJ1-2 | NA | TRBV9 | CASSALVPSCGYTF | TGTGCCAGCAGCGCCCTTGTCCCTTCGTGTGGCTACACCTTC